These 25 T cell receptor beta chains were all obtained from the same sample, sequenced in a study of regulatory T cells in long-lasting Graves disease (dated by TCRdb to the early 2020s). The library was prepared using multiplex PCR. Data came from an Illumina HiSeq 4000. To build TCR beta libraries, CDR3 regions were amplified by Arm-PCR using iRepertoire HTBI primers. In-frame beta chains were kept once TCRdb had trimmed the public reads at Q25 with fastp and called clones with MiXCR. Rows merge per CDR3 protein into single entries with the most common DNA and genes. The sample includes 700,000 or so distinct CDR3 sequences, with about 32% observed a single time. The ten largest clones capture around 40% of the sample. Taken with the paper, the label for time point translates to: persistent/refractory GD, antithyroid drugs over 5 years with positive TRAb. For both TCR sequencing and RNA sequencing, RNA was extracted from PBMCs in TRIzol.

Sequenced material: peripheral blood mononuclear cells (PBMCs), taken when the disease was refractory, from a patient treated with antithyroid drugs. These receptors all come from a female donor with Graves disease.

The genes are TRBV20-1 and TRBJ1-6; D unclear. This CDR3 spans 14 amino acids. The germline V gene has CDR1 DFQATT and CDR2 SNEGSKA (reference sequence). V was clipped by 3 bases and J by 5 bases, with 11 bases between them. In DNA form, the CDR3 reads TGCAGTGCTAGTTCCGGACTGGATAATTCACCCCTCCACTTT. Translation gives CSASSGLDNSPLHF.

This clonotype has just a few counts. The chain recombines TRBV10-3 with TRBJ1-2; 8 bases line up with TRBD1. The trim removed 11 bases at V and 4 bases at J, leaving 9 bases unmatched. Germline V gene data show CDR1 as ENHRY and CDR2 as SYGVKD. The CDR3 consists of 13 residues. CDR3 coding DNA: TGTGCCTCCTCGGACAGGGCTGGCTATGGCTACACCTTC. Protein: CASSDRAGYGYTF.

In its sample, this clonotype was seen many times. The chain joins TRBV11-2 to TRBJ2-5, with D possibly being TRBD2 (5 bases). Germline loops: CDR1 SGHAT, CDR2 FQNNGV. V was clipped by 5 bases and J by 5 bases, with 15 bases between them. The length of the CDR3 is 14 residues. CDR3 protein: CASSPGRERETQYF. The CDR3 DNA follows: TGTGCCAGCAGCCCTGGACGGGAACGGGAGACCCAGTACTTC.

This clonotype was recorded a few times. The chain combines TRBV7-9 with TRBJ1-1; 10 positions match TRBD1. The CDR3 consists of 15 residues. In germline, CDR1 is SEHNR, CDR2 FQNEAQ (reference sequence). With 5 bases clipped from V and 6 bases from J, the junction kept 9 bases outside the gene matches. CDR3 sequence reads: CASSDQGQGIAEAFF. CDR3 nucleotides: TGTGCCAGCAGCGACCAGGGACAGGGGATAGCTGAAGCTTTCTTT. Looking up the rest from reference TRBV7-9 and TRBJ1-1 gives the full variable domain: DTGVSQNPRHKITKRGQNVTFRCDPISEHNRLYWYRQTLGQGPEFLTYFQNEAQLEKSRLLSDRFSAERPKGSFSTLEIQRTEQGDSAMYLCASSDQGQGIAEAFFGQGTRLTVV.

This clonotype was detected ten times or more. The J gene is TRBJ1-1, the V gene TRBV20-1; D gene ambiguous. Germline CDR1 is DFQATT and CDR2 is SNEGSKA (reference sequence). CDR3 length: 12 residues. The V gene lost 2 bases and the J gene lost 1 base, with 5 bases spanning the gap. The CDR3 DNA is TGCAGTGCTAGACAACGGAACACTGAAGCTTTCTTT. As protein: CSARQRNTEAFF.

The chain links TRBV19 to TRBJ1-5; D is perhaps TRBD1 (5 bases). V shed 3 bases and J shed 6 bases, with 12 bases lying between them. The CDR3 covers 14 residues. Looked up from germline, CDR1 is LNHDA and CDR2 is SQIVND (reference sequence). CDR3 protein: CASSIVREGQPQHF. The DNA for the CDR3 is TGTGCCAGTAGTATTGTCAGGGAGGGTCAGCCCCAGCATTTT.

This clonotype has a handful of counts. J is TRBJ2-7 and V is TRBV20-1; no clear D gene. This CDR3 has 13 amino acids. The V and J ends lost 1 base and 3 bases respectively, with 10 bases between them. Germline loops: CDR1 DFQATT, CDR2 SNEGSKA (reference sequence). The CDR3 DNA follows: TGCAGTGCTAGAGGTGAGACAAGCTACGAGCAGTACTTC. It yields the protein CSARGETSYEQYF.

This clonotype was seen more than once but under ten times. This chain links TRBV27 with TRBJ1-1; TRBD1 is a possible D gene (6 bases). With 3 bases removed from V and 1 base from J, the gap between germline ends came to 18 bases. The CDR3 contains 17 residues. CDR1 and CDR2 (germline): MNHEY, SMNVEV (reference sequence). The CDR3 sequence: CASSFPGGRFKNTEAFF. The DNA of the CDR3 is TGTGCCAGCAGTTTCCCCGGGGGGCGATTCAAGAACACTGAAGCTTTCTTT.

The gene calls are TRBV20-1 and TRBJ1-6; D is uncertain. Germline lookup yields CDR1 DFQATT and CDR2 SNEGSKA (reference sequence). Trimming pared 5 bases from V and 8 bases from J, leaving 13 bases between. There are 13 residues in the CDR3. The chain's CDR3 is CSAAYVGDSPLHF. CDR3 DNA sequence: TGCAGTGCTGCCTACGTCGGGGATTCACCCCTCCACTTT.

This clonotype was observed a few times. This chain links TRBV5-5 with TRBJ1-5; no definite D call. Germline CDR1 reads SGHKS; CDR2 reads YYEKEE (reference sequence). The CDR3 runs 15 residues. V lost 0 bases and J 6 bases, leaving 13 bases between the germline ends. CDR3 sequence: CASSLGAGSGQPQHF. The CDR3 nucleotides read TGTGCCAGCAGCTTGGGGGCAGGTAGTGGTCAGCCCCAGCATTTT.

The genes are TRBV10-3 and TRBJ1-6; 12 bases match TRBD1. Per the germline V gene, CDR1 is ENHRY and CDR2 is SYGVKD. The CDR3 has 15 residues. The trim removed 4 bases at V and 7 bases at J, leaving 2 bases unmatched. As DNA, the CDR3 is TGTGCCATCAGTGTTGGGACAGGGGGCAATTCACCCCTCCACTTT. As protein: CAISVGTGGNSPLHF.

This clonotype has more than one count but fewer than ten. The chain employs TRBV12-3 or TRBV12-4 and TRBJ1-3; perhaps TRBD1 as D (5 bases). The CDR3 spans 15 residues. V lost 9 bases and J 0 bases, leaving 15 bases between the germline ends. The CDR3: CASDKQAFSGNTIYF. CDR3 nucleotide sequence: TGTGCCAGTGACAAACAGGCATTCTCTGGAAACACCATATATTTT.

A few counts support this clonotype. The V call is TRBV7-9, the J call TRBJ1-2, with TRBD1 as a possible D gene (6 bases). CDR3 size: 15 residues. CDR1 SEHNR and CDR2 FQNEAQ come from the germline V gene (reference sequence). Trimming removed 5 bases at V and 8 bases at J, with 21 bases between. DNA of the CDR3: TGTGCCAGCAGCAATAACTCCCTCCAGGGGTCCGGCTACACCTTC. Translating it yields CASSNNSLQGSGYTF.

This chain links TRBV6-1 with TRBJ1-5; D perhaps matches TRBD1 (6 bases). Trimming left V 6 bases short and J 4 bases short, with 13 bases between. The length of the CDR3 is 14 residues. The germline V gene encodes CDR1 MNHNS and CDR2 SASEGT. The CDR3 DNA reads TGTGCCAGCAGCCGGGGGACAAATAATCAGCCCCAGCATTTT. This translates into CASSRGTNNQPQHF.

This clonotype has a handful of counts. The J gene is TRBJ1-3, the V gene TRBV3-1; 7 bases map to TRBD1. Germline CDR1 is LGHDT and CDR2 is YNNKEL (reference sequence). The trim removed 3 bases at V and 0 bases at J, leaving 5 bases unmatched. This CDR3 is built from 16 residues. This chain's CDR3 is CASSQVTGSSGNTIYF. CDR3 sequence (DNA): TGTGCCAGCAGCCAGGTGACAGGGAGCTCTGGAAACACCATATATTTT. The variable domain in full, completed from reference TRBV3-1 and TRBJ1-3, reads DTAVSQTPKYLVTQMGNDKSIKCEQNLGHDTMYWYKQDSKKFLKIMFSYNNKELIINETVPNRFSPKSPDKAHLNLHINSLELGDSAVYFCASSQVTGSSGNTIYFGEGSWLTVV.

This clonotype was observed at least ten times. The chain combines TRBV2 with TRBJ2-6, with 8 bases that match TRBD1. The CDR3 totals 15 residues. CDR1 is SNHLY and CDR2 is FYNNEI in the germline V gene. V lost 4 bases to trimming and J lost 1 base; unmatched junction nucleotides: 0. The chain's CDR3 is CASSGQGSGANVLTF. CDR3 DNA: TGTGCCAGCAGTGGACAGGGGTCTGGGGCCAACGTCCTGACTTTC.

This clonotype was recorded only once. V and J are TRBV5-1 and TRBJ2-5; D is ambiguous. The CDR3 sequence is 14 residues long. Germline V gives CDR1 SGHRS, CDR2 YFSETQ. V lost 3 bases to trimming and J lost 4 bases, with 13 bases between them. The chain's CDR3 is CASSWIAQPETQYF. The CDR3 region has the DNA TGCGCCAGCAGCTGGATAGCTCAACCAGAGACCCAGTACTTC. The entire variable domain, with the rest obtained from reference TRBV5-1 and TRBJ2-5, is as follows: KAGVTQTPRYLIKTRGQQVTLSCSPISGHRSVSWYQQTPGQGLQFLFEYFSETQRNKGNFPGRFSGRQFSNSRSEMNVSTLELGDSALYLCASSWIAQPETQYFGPGTRLLVL.

This clonotype was observed many times. The chain couples TRBV12-3 or TRBV12-4 to TRBJ1-3; a possible D gene is TRBD1 (6 bases). Between the trimmed V and J ends, which lost 6 bases and 4 bases, there was a span of 10 bases. There are 13 residues in the CDR3. CDR3 DNA sequence: TGTGCCAGCAGGCCCACAGGGGGAAACACCATATATTTT. Encoded protein: CASRPTGGNTIYF.

This rearrangement joins TRBV20-1 to TRBJ2-5; 9 bases match TRBD1. Germline V CDR1 and CDR2: DFQATT, SNEGSKA (reference sequence). V lost 5 bases, J lost 2 bases, and 0 bases stayed unmatched. CDR3 length: 12 amino acids. The CDR3 loop is CSAGTGQETQYF. DNA for the CDR3: TGCAGTGCTGGGACAGGGCAAGAGACCCAGTACTTC.

This clonotype was counted between two and nine times. V is TRBV20-1 and J is TRBJ2-7; 9 nucleotides match TRBD1. The V and J ends lost 1 base and 3 bases, in that order; junction bases with no gene match: 4. Germline CDR1 is DFQATT and CDR2 is SNEGSKA (reference sequence). The CDR3 is made up of 14 amino acids. The CDR3 DNA follows: TGCAGTGCTAGAGCCAGGGACAGGGTCTACGAGCAGTACTTC. This translates into CSARARDRVYEQYF.

This clonotype was detected many times. The V and J genes are TRBV2 and TRBJ2-3, with 10 nucleotides matching TRBD2. Germline trimming cut 6 bases from V and 0 bases from J; bases unmatched to any gene: 3. The CDR3 is made up of 15 amino acids. Germline lookup yields CDR1 SNHLY and CDR2 FYNNEI. The CDR3 nucleotides read TGTGCCAGCAGCCCGACTAGCGGGAGCACAGATACGCAGTATTTT. As protein: CASSPTSGSTDTQYF.

The chain carries TRBV7-6 and TRBJ2-2; 11 nucleotides line up with TRBD2. The CDR3 loop spans 16 amino acids. Germline CDR1 is SGHVS and CDR2 is FNYEAQ. V trimming: 3 bases; J trimming: 4 bases; junction bases outside the gene matches: 4. Here the CDR3 reads CASSFLAGGPTGELFF. Here the CDR3 DNA reads TGTGCCAGCAGCTTTTTAGCGGGAGGGCCCACCGGGGAGCTGTTTTTT.

J is TRBJ1-1 and V is TRBV6-1, with 7 positions matching TRBD1. CDR3 length: 15 residues. V lost 4 bases to trimming and J lost 3 bases; unmatched junction nucleotides: 8. The germline gives CDR1 MNHNS, CDR2 SASEGT. The CDR3 reads CASSGGQAGYTEAFF. CDR3 bases: TGTGCCAGCAGTGGAGGACAGGCGGGTTACACTGAAGCTTTCTTT.

This clonotype showed up many times. The V gene is TRBV12-3 or TRBV12-4, the J gene TRBJ1-2; D uncertain. V was trimmed by 6 bases and J by 4 bases, leaving 9 bases between them. This CDR3 region has 12 residues. The CDR3 region has the DNA TGTGCCAGCAGCGCCCGTTCCTATGGCTACACCTTC. Amino acids: CASSARSYGYTF.

This clonotype appeared a few times. The chain is built from TRBV3-1 and TRBJ1-1; D gene uncertain. V was pared by 1 base and J by 4 bases, with 10 bases between. The CDR3 is made up of 14 amino acids. Germline CDR1 is LGHDT and CDR2 is YNNKEL (reference sequence). CDR3 region: CASSQVEGRTEAFF. CDR3 DNA sequence: TGTGCCAGCAGCCAAGTGGAAGGTCGCACTGAAGCTTTCTTT. Together with reference TRBV3-1 and TRBJ1-1, the CDR3 gives the full variable domain: DTAVSQTPKYLVTQMGNDKSIKCEQNLGHDTMYWYKQDSKKFLKIMFSYNNKELIINETVPNRFSPKSPDKAHLNLHINSLELGDSAVYFCASSQVEGRTEAFFGQGTRLTVV.